The source of this T cell receptor (beta chain) is a study of T cell responses to AZD1222 COVID-19 vaccine. The CDR3 is 15 amino acids. CDR1 and CDR2 (germline): KGHSH, LQKENI. The V gene end was trimmed by 3 bases and the J gene end by 4 bases; junction bases not matched to a gene: 8. Measured with immunoSEQ multiplex PCR; TCRdb has only the in-frame clones, and not every one. The table has roughly 120,000 clones, approximately 90% seen once; the top ten hold roughly 1.4%. The chain carries TRBV18 and TRBJ2-7; 8 bases are a match to TRBD1. This sequence was found in an adult who received the AZD1222 COVID-19 vaccine. This material consisted of peripheral blood, taken 28 days after the second AZD1222 dose. The CDR3 DNA reads as TGTGCCAGCTCACCGGTCACGGACAGGGTATACGAGCAGTACTTC. This codes for CASSPVTDRVYEQYF. The full variable domain, in which reference TRBV18 and TRBJ2-7 provide the parts outside the CDR3, is NAGVMQNPRHLVRRRGQEARLRCSPMKGHSHVYWYRQLPEEGLKFMVYLQKENIIDESGMPKERFSAEFPKEGPSILRIQQVVRGDSAAYFCASSPVTDRVYEQYFGPGTRLTVT.